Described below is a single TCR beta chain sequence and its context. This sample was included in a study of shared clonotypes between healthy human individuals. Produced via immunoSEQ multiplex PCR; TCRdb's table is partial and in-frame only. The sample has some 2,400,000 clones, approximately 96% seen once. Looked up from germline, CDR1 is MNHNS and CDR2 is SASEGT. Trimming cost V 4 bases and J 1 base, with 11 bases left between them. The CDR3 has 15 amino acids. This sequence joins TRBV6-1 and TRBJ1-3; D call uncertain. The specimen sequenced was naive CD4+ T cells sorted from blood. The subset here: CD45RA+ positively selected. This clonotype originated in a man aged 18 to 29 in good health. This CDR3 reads CASSAPDISGNTIYF. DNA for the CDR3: TGTGCCAGCAGTGCCCCAGACATATCTGGAAACACCATATATTTT.